The clone carrying this T cell receptor (beta chain) has ten or more counts. The data were obtained in a study of T cell repertoires in cytomegalovirus infection. TCRdb reanalysed the reads using MiXCR and keeps one entry per CDR3 protein. Of about 100,000 distinct CDR3 sequences listed, 15% to 20% are singletons. Sequencing used PBMCs. This receptor was obtained from a human donor in good health (CMV status not recorded). Some clones in this sample may be carry-over from other donors' samples.

CDR3 amino acids: CASSRGSNEKLFF. CDR3 nucleotide sequence: TGTGCCAGCAGCCGGGGTTCTAATGAAAAACTGTTTTTT. This chain uses TRBV7-2 with TRBJ1-4; no definite D call. V was clipped by 5 bases and J by 3 bases, with 7 bases between them. The CDR3 covers 13 residues. The germline CDR1 and CDR2 sequences are SGHTA and FQGNSA. Full variable domain (rest looked up from reference TRBV7-2 and TRBJ1-4): GAGVSQSPSNKVTEKGKDVELRCDPISGHTALYWYRQSLGQGLEFLIYFQGNSAPDKSGLPSDRFSAERTGGSVSTLTIQRTQQEDSAVYLCASSRGSNEKLFFGSGTQLSVL.